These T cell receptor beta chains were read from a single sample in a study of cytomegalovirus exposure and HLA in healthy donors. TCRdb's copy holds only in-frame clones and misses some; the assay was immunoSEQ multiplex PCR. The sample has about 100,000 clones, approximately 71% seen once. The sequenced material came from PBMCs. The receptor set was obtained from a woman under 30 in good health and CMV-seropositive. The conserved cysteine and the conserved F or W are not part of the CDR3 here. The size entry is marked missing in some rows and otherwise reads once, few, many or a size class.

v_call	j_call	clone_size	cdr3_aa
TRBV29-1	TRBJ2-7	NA	SVEIQGREQY
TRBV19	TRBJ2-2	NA	ASSNRGGLTGELF
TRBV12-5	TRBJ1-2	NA	ASGLAGTGSGYT
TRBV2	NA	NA	ASRGLAGFEQY
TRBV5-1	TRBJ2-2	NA	ASSPRGTGELF
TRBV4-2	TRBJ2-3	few	ASSQEEAGGRTDTQY
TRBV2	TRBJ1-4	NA	ASRYRGRSEKLF
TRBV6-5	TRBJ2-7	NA	ASSPRPFTSEQY
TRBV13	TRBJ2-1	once	ASSLGREYNEQF
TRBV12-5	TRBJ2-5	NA	ASGLVPDSAQY
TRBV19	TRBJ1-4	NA	ASSIALRTENEKLF
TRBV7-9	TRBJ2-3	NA	ASSLDGGATTDTQY
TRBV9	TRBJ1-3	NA	ASSVATVTEGNTIY
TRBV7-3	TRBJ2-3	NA	ASSFRDTADTQY
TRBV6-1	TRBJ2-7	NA	ASSTGYEQY
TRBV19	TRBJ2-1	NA	ASRGTSGRGRVQF
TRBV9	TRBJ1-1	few	ASSGGQGANYGTEAF
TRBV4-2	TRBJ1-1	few	ASSQGDTLNTEAF
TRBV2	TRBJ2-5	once	ASTRESSHYQETQY
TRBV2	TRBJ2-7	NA	ASYRQGHEQY
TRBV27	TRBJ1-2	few	ASRRGATGYGYT
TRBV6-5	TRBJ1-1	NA	ASTPGGQGTEAF
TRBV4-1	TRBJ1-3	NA	ASSHLGQGKSGNTIY
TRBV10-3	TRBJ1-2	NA	AISDPDGSNYGYT
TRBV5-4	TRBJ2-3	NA	ASSTRERGPQRDTQY
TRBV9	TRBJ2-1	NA	ASSVRAGWEQF
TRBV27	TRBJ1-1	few	ASSFSAGQGEAF
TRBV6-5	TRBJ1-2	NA	ASSYGQLGDGYT
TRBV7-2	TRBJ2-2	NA	ASSPRVANTGELF
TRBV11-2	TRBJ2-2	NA	ASSLDHRGRSVSGELF
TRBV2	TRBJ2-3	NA	ATNQVAGGNTDTQY
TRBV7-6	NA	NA	ASSRTPDYEQY
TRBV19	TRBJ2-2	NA	ASTPGGGYTGELF
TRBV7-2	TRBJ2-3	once	ASTQSGGRTDTQY
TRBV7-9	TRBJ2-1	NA	ASSLVGIGREDEQF
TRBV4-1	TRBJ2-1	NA	ASSQVKSGQYNEQF
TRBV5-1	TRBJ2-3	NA	ASSLEGLNTDTQY
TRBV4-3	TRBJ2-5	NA	ASSQQQGDPETQY
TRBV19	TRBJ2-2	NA	ASIRTPNTGELF
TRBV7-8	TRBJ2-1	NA	ASSSIIRDSYNEQF